This T cell receptor (beta chain) was found in a study of T cell repertoires in cytomegalovirus infection. For the study at large: Well-studied HLA-B-restricted epitopes and recently identified HLA-C-restricted epitopes of CMV were both used in the study.

J gave up 0 bases and V 2 bases, and 9 bases lay outside the gene matches. This CDR3 region has 18 residues. Germline V lookup: CDR1 MNHEY, CDR2 SVGEGT. Overall study findings and caveats: CMV-specific TCR beta clonotypes restricted by HLA-C were the ones dominating the ex vivo response.

TCRdb re-called the reads through MiXCR, storing one row per CDR3 protein. The sample comprises approximately 1,000,000 distinct CDR3 sequences, approximately 30% of which are singletons, and roughly an eighth rests with the top ten. Concerning this clonotype: Its target is unknown.

This clonotype was obtained from a human donor in good health (CMV status not recorded). Some clones in this sample may be carry-over from other donors' samples. The input for sequencing was cultured CD8+ T cells from PBMCs, taken from culture after CMV antigen stimulation. This chain uses TRBV6-2 or TRBV6-3 with TRBJ2-1; TRBD2 aligns across 8 bases. CDR3 DNA sequence: TGTGCCAGCAGTTACCCGGAGGTAGCGGGGAGCTCCTACAATGAGCAGTTCTTC. The encoded protein is CASSYPEVAGSSYNEQFF.